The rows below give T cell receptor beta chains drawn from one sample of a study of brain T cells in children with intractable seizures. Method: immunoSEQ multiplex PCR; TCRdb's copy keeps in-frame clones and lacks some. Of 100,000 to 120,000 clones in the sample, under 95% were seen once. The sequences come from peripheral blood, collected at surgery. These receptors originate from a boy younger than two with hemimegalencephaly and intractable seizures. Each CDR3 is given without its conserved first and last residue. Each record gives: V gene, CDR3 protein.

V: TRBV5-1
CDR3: ATRWQGLANEKLF

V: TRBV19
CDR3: ASSIPGGGYGKTQY

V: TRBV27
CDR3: ASSLSSGQKAETQY

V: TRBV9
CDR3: ASSVSGDTYEQY

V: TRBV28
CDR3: ASSPLPRNTGELF

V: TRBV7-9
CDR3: AGDWGRGETQY

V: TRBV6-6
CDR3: ASSYGGDQYEQY

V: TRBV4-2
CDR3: ASSQVALPDTQY

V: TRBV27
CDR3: ASSPGQQDTQY

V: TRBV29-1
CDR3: SVETVGSPYGYT

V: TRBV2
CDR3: ASNWGPFPEGYT

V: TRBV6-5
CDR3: ASSRLATGELF

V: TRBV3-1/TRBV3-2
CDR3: ASSHPHEQY

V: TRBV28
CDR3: ASVGTVVFWVAGGPENEQF

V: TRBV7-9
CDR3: ASSPGQASNYGYT

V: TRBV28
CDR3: ASRTGGSGNTIY

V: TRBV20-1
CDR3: SASLGAGSGEQY

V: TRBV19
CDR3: ASRMTGSTNEKLF

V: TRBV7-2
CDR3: ASSSPGQGRETQY

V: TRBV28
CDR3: ASSLSVFRDRDRNQPQH

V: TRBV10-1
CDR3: ASSELGETQY

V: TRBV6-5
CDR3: ATRQGASTGELF

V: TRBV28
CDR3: ASSPYFGSPLH

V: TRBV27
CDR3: ASSYWKGSDEQY